The T cell receptor (beta chain) under discussion was sequenced for a study of breast tumors, draining lymph nodes, adjacent tissues listed by TCRdb under 2016. About the study as a whole: In breast cancer patients, the study compared the TCR beta repertoires of tumor, adjacent nontumor tissue and axillary lymph nodes. The study aimed to assess the relationships and possible T-cell exchange between tumor, surrounding tissue and draining lymph node repertoires in human breast cancer.

Lymph node samples were obtained from the axillary draining lymph nodes of breast cancer patients. This clonotype was counted at least ten times. There is no known antigen for this receptor. Base qualities are not provided; no much larger clone lies one nucleotide away. Broad study findings and their caveats: In luminal-like breast cancer, tumor and nontumor tissue repertoires resembled each other significantly more than in basal-like breast cancer. The conclusion that tumor T cells originate in lymph nodes was presented as consistent with a hypothesis rather than as directly demonstrated. The data were judged consistent with most tumor T cells deriving from the lymph node and then expanding within tumor tissue. Tumors showed preferential V and J gene usage, and their T-cell repertoire diversity fell below that of lymph nodes yet above that of nontumor tissue.

For this chain, trimming is 7 bases at the V end and 6 bases at the J end, and the number of junction bases without a gene match is 5. CDR3 length: 14 amino acids, cysteine to phenylalanine. The entry retains the CDR3 DNA only, 42 bases that are in frame from base 1. Based on the germline V gene (reference sequence), the CDR1 and CDR2 sequences are MNHEY and SMNVEV. For sequencing, an Illumina HiSeq 2000 was employed. Multiplex PCR amplification was used to build the TCR beta chain libraries. High-throughput sequencing was used to analyze the amplified TCR beta chain products. TCRdb took the public reads, trimmed them with fastp at Q25, ran MiXCR for clone calling and kept in-frame beta chains. Rows matching on CDR3 protein sequence are summarized as one entry with the most common DNA and genes. In all, the sample holds over 150,000 distinct CDR3 sequences, and roughly 31% of those were seen once. The ten largest account for over 4% of the sample.

The receptor was isolated from a female donor with breast cancer. Some clones in this sample may be carry-over from other donors' samples. The sample consisted of axillary lymph node tissue. Recombination joined TRBV27 with TRBJ2-2, and 10 junction bases match TRBD2. The DNA sequence is as follows: TGTGCCAGCACCCCAGCGGGAGGGTCCGGGGAGCTGTTTTTT. Translated, it reads CASTPAGGSGELFF.